The sequence of this T cell receptor beta chain was determined in a study of T cells in Graves' hyperthyroidism and ophthalmopathy. In the study overall: Blood was drawn when the patient was first diagnosed and still untreated. The study's findings and limits: Most thyroid clonotypes expanded above 0.001 were also detected in blood. The model made its ophthalmopathy prediction, and onset followed a median approximately 6 months later.

This clonotype occurred a few times. Antigen: not known. Orbital computed tomography and thyroid ultrasound, together with serum TRAb and thyroxine and clinical symptoms, were used for diagnoses. What was amplified from RNA transcripts were TCR beta CDR3 regions. An initial round of RT-PCR targeting the TCR CDR3 relied on the HTBI primer set. TCRdb used MiXCR to reprocess the multiplex PCR reads, holding one entry per CDR3 protein. The sample records 750,000 to 900,000 distinct CDR3 sequences, more than 30% being singletons. The sample taken for sequencing was blood. The receptor was isolated from a young man with Graves' hyperthyroidism.

The CDR3 DNA reads as TGTGCCAGCAGTCTAGGGTTTATTCACTCACCCCTCCACTTT. It encodes CASSLGFIHSPLHF. The chain couples TRBV7-9 to TRBJ1-6; D is uncertain. Germline-derived CDR1 and CDR2 are SEHNR and FQNEAQ (reference sequence). The CDR3 consists of 14 residues. Trimming cost V 6 bases and J 10 bases, with 16 bases left between them.